Sequencing of this T cell receptor beta chain was carried out in a study of T cell changes during pregnancy in multiple sclerosis. Repertoires were generated with immunoSEQ multiplex PCR, while TCRdb's copy carries only in-frame clones and drops some. Of over 65,000 clones listed, about nine tenths are singletons. This TCR came from a female donor with multiple sclerosis, enrolled in a pregnancy study. The specimen was peripheral blood, collected in the first trimester of pregnancy.

The DNA for the CDR3 is TGTGCCAGCAGCCAAGGACAGAGAATATCTGGAAACACCATATATTTT. The encoded protein is CASSQGQRISGNTIYF. The chain uses TRBV16 and TRBJ1-3; TRBD1 might be the D (6 bases). CDR1 is KGHSY and CDR2 is FQNENV in the germline V gene. Deletions cut 2 bases from V and 1 base from J, with 12 bases between. The CDR3 is 16 amino acids. The variable domain in full, with the rest retrieved from reference TRBV16 and TRBJ1-3, is GEEVAQTPKHLVRGEGQKAKLYCAPIKGHSYVFWYQQVLKNEFKFLISFQNENVFDETGMPKERFSAKCLPNSPCSLEIQATKLEDSAVYFCASSQGQRISGNTIYFGEGSWLTVV.